These T cell receptor beta chains were read from a single sample in a study of blood T cell repertoires in COVID-19. Repertoires were generated with immunoSEQ multiplex PCR, while TCRdb's copy carries only in-frame clones and drops some. The top ten hold 2% to 3% of the sample, which has some 300,000 clones, 87% seen once. The sample was peripheral blood. Receptors were obtained from a young man with active or convalescent COVID-19. CDR3s include the opening cysteine and the closing phenylalanine or tryptophan. The D gene is left open where the match is weak. Size values are once, few and many counts, or a class for expanded clones, and some rows have none.

TRBV6-4,TRBJ2-3,-,-,TGTGCCAGCAGTGCCGGGGGTGGCACAGATACGCAGTATTTT,CASSAGGGTDTQYF
TRBV6-6,TRBJ2-7,-,-,TGTGCCAGCGGCCGGGTGGGTGAGAACTACGAGCAGTACTTC,CASGRVGENYEQYF
TRBV2,TRBJ1-1,-,-,TGTGCCAGCAGTGAAGGCCCTAGGGGCGGTGAAGCTTTCTTT,CASSEGPRGGEAFF
TRBV3-1/TRBV3-2,TRBJ2-5,TRBD2,-,TGTGCCAGCAGCCAGCCGGGACTAGCGGGAGCGGAGACCCAGTACTTC,CASSQPGLAGAETQYF
TRBV7-3,TRBJ1-1,TRBD1,-,TGTGCCAGCATCCCGACAGGGCTGTGCTTGAACACTGAAGCTTTCTTT,CASIPTGLCLNTEAFF
TRBV28,TRBJ1-2,TRBD1,once,TGTGCCAGCAGTGCGACAGGGTGGGATTATGGCTACACCTTC,CASSATGWDYGYTF
TRBV27,TRBJ2-7,TRBD1,once,TGTGCCAGCAGCCTATTTCCGGGACAGGGACTGGGGCAGTACTTC,CASSLFPGQGLGQYF
TRBV4-2,TRBJ2-2,-,many,TGTGCCAGCAGGGGGCGGGGGCACACCGGGGAGCTGTTTTTT,CASRGRGHTGELFF
TRBV19,TRBJ1-2,TRBD1,-,TGTGCCAGTACCCCGGGACAGGGGAACTATGGCTACACCTTC,CASTPGQGNYGYTF
TRBV12-5,TRBJ2-1,-,-,TGTGCTAGTGGTTTGGAGACTGGGGAGCAGTTCTTC,CASGLETGEQFF
TRBV24-1,TRBJ1-5,TRBD1,-,TGTGCCACCAGTGACGCCGGACAGGGGAGTCAGCCCCAGCATTTT,CATSDAGQGSQPQHF
TRBV18,TRBJ2-7,TRBD2,-,TGTGCCAGCTCATCTAGCGGGAGGTTCTACGAGCAGTACTTC,CASSSSGRFYEQYF
TRBV12-5,TRBJ2-7,TRBD1,-,TGTGCTAGTGGTATGGGACAGGGATCCTACGAGCAGTACTTC,CASGMGQGSYEQYF
TRBV6-2/TRBV6-3,TRBJ1-6,-,-,TGTGCCAGCAGTTCCCAGGGGCGACATTTTCCCCTCCACTTT,CASSSQGRHFPLHF
TRBV27,TRBJ1-6,-,-,TGTGCCAGCAGTTTACTTTCGAGAGAGGGTTTTTCACCCCTCCACTTT,CASSLLSREGFSPLHF
TRBV9,TRBJ1-4,-,-,TGTGCCAGCAGCGTAGCCGGAGGGGTTAATGAAAAACTGTTTTTT,CASSVAGGVNEKLFF
TRBV18,TRBJ2-1,-,once,TGTGCCAGCTCACCGAACCCAGGGAACAATGAGCAGTTCTTC,CASSPNPGNNEQFF
TRBV3-1/TRBV3-2,TRBJ2-5,-,once,TGTGCCAGCAGCCAAGGAGCTAAGAAGTACTTC,CASSQGAKKYF
TRBV6-4,TRBJ2-1,-,-,TGTGCCAGCAGTGACAATCGCGGGGGCTTCAATGAGCAGTTCTTC,CASSDNRGGFNEQFF
TRBV3-1/TRBV3-2,TRBJ1-2,-,-,TGTGCCAGCAGCCAACGAGTGACAGGTTTCTTTAACTATGGCTACACCTTC,CASSQRVTGFFNYGYTF
TRBV19,TRBJ1-2,-,few,TGTGCCAGTAGTGACGGAGGGGCTAACTATGGCTACACCTTC,CASSDGGANYGYTF
TRBV5-1,TRBJ2-7,TRBD2,-,TGCGCCAGCAGCCAAGGACTAGCGGGAGGCTACGAGCAGTACTTC,CASSQGLAGGYEQYF
TRBV7-3,TRBJ2-7,TRBD2,-,TGTGCCAGCAGCGTGGGACTAGGGAGCTCCTACGAGCAGTACTTC,CASSVGLGSSYEQYF
TRBV5-4,TRBJ2-7,TRBD1,-,TGTGCCAGCAGCGAGACCGGGACAGGGGCCTACGAGCAGTACTTC,CASSETGTGAYEQYF
TRBV7-8,TRBJ2-2,TRBD2,-,TGTGCCAGCAGCCCAGTAGCGGGAGGAGGGGCCGGGGAGCTGTTTTTT,CASSPVAGGGAGELFF
TRBV4-3,TRBJ1-5,-,-,TGCGCCAGCAGCCATAACAGGGATGGCAATCAGCCCCAGCATTTT,CASSHNRDGNQPQHF
TRBV5-6,TRBJ1-1,TRBD1,few,TGTGCCAGCAGCTTTACAGGGGTAATCGCTGAAGCTTTCTTT,CASSFTGVIAEAFF
TRBV14,TRBJ1-2,TRBD1,-,TGTGCCAGCAGCCCACAGACAGGGACCCTGTCTCAAGACTATGGCTACACCTTC,CASSPQTGTLSQDYGYTF
TRBV5-5,TRBJ2-1,TRBD2,once,TGTGCCAGCAGAGATAGCGGGAGGGATGATGAGCAGTTCTTC,CASRDSGRDDEQFF
TRBV7-9,TRBJ2-7,TRBD2,-,TGTGCCAGCAGCTTAGGGGGACTAGCGGGGTCGATCTACGAGCAGTACTTC,CASSLGGLAGSIYEQYF
TRBV6-1,TRBJ1-4,TRBD1,-,TGTGCCAGCAGTGACCCATTTCTAGGACAGGGAGATAATGAAAAACTGTTTTTT,CASSDPFLGQGDNEKLFF
TRBV28,TRBJ2-5,-,-,TGTGCCAGCAGGAAAGCGGGTACCCAAGAGACCCAGTACTTC,CASRKAGTQETQYF
TRBV30,TRBJ1-4,-,-,TGTGCCTGGAGTGTACGGCGGCAGGAGGGTGAAAAACTGTTTTTT,CAWSVRRQEGEKLFF
TRBV6-5,TRBJ1-2,-,-,TGTGCCAGCAGCAAGGGGCAGGGTGAGAGCTACACCTTC,CASSKGQGESYTF
TRBV2,TRBJ2-1,-,-,TGTGCCAGCAGTGAACCCCGTAGAGCGACGAACTACAATGAGCAGTTCTTC,CASSEPRRATNYNEQFF
TRBV6-5,TRBJ1-3,TRBD1,-,TGTGCCAGCAGCAACAGGGGATCTGGAAACACCATATATTTT,CASSNRGSGNTIYF
TRBV28,TRBJ1-2,-,once,TGTGCCAGCAGTACCCACTTTGGGGGCCGTGGCTATGGCTACACCTTC,CASSTHFGGRGYGYTF
TRBV5-6,TRBJ1-5,TRBD1,once,TGTGCCAGCAGCTTGAGGGGGCGCACCCAGCCCCAGCATTTT,CASSLRGRTQPQHF
TRBV2,TRBJ1-1,-,-,TGTGCCAGCAGTCTACAGGGAATAGCGAACACTGAAGCTTTCTTT,CASSLQGIANTEAFF
TRBV11-2,TRBJ2-7,TRBD1,-,TGTGCCAGCAGCCGATCGACAGGGGGTCTGGAGCAGTACTTC,CASSRSTGGLEQYF
TRBV2,TRBJ1-5,-,-,TGTGCCAGCAGTGAGTTCTTCAATCAGCCCCAGCATTTT,CASSEFFNQPQHF
TRBV6-6,TRBJ2-7,-,-,TGTGCCAGCAGTCCCGAGGGGACTCATTCCCCCGGTCTCTCCTACGAGCAGTACTTC,CASSPEGTHSPGLSYEQYF
TRBV7-2,TRBJ2-1,TRBD1,-,TGTGCCAGCAGCGGGAACGGACAGGGCAAGCAGTTCTTC,CASSGNGQGKQFF
TRBV7-9,TRBJ1-3,-,few,TGTGCCAGCAGCTTAATGTTGGTCCCACATCACTCTGGAAACACCATATATTTT,CASSLMLVPHHSGNTIYF
TRBV27,TRBJ2-3,-,-,TGTGCCAGCAGTTTATATAGCGGTCCCTTGTTAGATACGCAGTATTTT,CASSLYSGPLLDTQYF
TRBV27,TRBJ1-1,-,-,TGTGCCAGCAGTTTAGGGGCAGGGGCCACTGAAGCTTTCTTT,CASSLGAGATEAFF
TRBV4-3,TRBJ2-1,TRBD2,-,TGCGCCAGCAGCCCCTTAGTATCGGGACTAGTATATAATGAGCAGTTCTTC,CASSPLVSGLVYNEQFF
TRBV5-1,TRBJ1-6,-,-,TGCGCCAGCAGCTTGGAGGACGAGGGTGGAATGCGTTCACCCCTCCACTTT,CASSLEDEGGMRSPLHF
TRBV5-5,TRBJ2-1,TRBD2,-,TGTGCCAGCAGCTTGGCTACGGGACTAGGACACTACAATGAGCAGTTCTTC,CASSLATGLGHYNEQFF
TRBV6-5,TRBJ2-3,-,-,TGTGCCAGCAGTTCGAGCACAGATACGCAGTATTTT,CASSSSTDTQYF
TRBV5-1,TRBJ2-7,TRBD1,-,TGCGCCAGCAGCTTGTTCCTCGGACAGGGGACGGGTGAGCAGTACTTC,CASSLFLGQGTGEQYF